A single T cell receptor beta chain is shown here with its context. The sample is drawn from a study of control samples from healthy donors and cancer patients. This CDR3 region has 16 residues. With 2 bases removed from V and 0 bases from J, the gap between germline ends came to 11 bases. Per the germline V gene, CDR1 is MNHNY and CDR2 is SVGAGI (reference sequence). This table comes from immunoSEQ multiplex PCR, and its TCRdb copy is limited to in-frame clones, with some not included. This table has tens of thousands of clones, around 90% appearing once. The TCR originated in a woman in her seventies in good health. The chain carries TRBV6-6 and TRBJ1-5; possibly TRBD1 for D (5 bases). The sample taken for sequencing was blood. Here the CDR3 DNA reads TGTGCCAGCAGTTACCGGGACTACTATAGCAATCAGCCCCAGCATTTT. Its protein is CASSYRDYYSNQPQHF.